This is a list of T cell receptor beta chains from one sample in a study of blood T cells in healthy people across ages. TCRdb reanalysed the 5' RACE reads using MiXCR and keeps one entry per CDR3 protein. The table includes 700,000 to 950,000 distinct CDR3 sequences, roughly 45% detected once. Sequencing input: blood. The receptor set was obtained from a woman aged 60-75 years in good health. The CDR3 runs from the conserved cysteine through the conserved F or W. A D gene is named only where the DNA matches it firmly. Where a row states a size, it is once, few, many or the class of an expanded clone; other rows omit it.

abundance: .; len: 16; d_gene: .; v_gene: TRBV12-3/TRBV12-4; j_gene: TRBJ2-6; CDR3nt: TGTGCCAGCAGCCTGAGGCCCCTTTCGTCGGCCAACGCCCTGACTTTC; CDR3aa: CASSLRPLSSANALTF
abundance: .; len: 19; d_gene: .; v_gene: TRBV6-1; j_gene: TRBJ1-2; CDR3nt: TGTGCCAGCAGCTCGGTTGGGGGCCAGGGATCTCGGGCTTACTATGGCTACACCTTC; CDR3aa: CASSSVGGQGSRAYYGYTF
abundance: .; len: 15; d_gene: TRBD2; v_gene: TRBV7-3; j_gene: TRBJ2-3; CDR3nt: TGTGCCAGCAGTCCAATTGGGGGGGGGACAGATACGCAGTATTTT; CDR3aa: CASSPIGGGTDTQYF
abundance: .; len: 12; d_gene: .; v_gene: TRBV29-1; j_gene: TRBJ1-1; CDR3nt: TGCAGCGTAGAACGGATGAACACTGAAGCTTTCTTT; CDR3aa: CSVERMNTEAFF
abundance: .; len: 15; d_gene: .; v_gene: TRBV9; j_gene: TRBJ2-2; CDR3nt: TGTGCCAGCAGCGCCTTCGCAGGGGCCCCCGGGGAGCTGTTTTTT; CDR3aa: CASSAFAGAPGELFF
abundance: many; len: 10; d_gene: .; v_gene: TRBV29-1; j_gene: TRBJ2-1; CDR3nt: TGCTCCGCGTACTCAACTGAGCAGTTCTTC; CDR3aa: CSAYSTEQFF
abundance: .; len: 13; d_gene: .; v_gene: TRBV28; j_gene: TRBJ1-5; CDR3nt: TGTGCCAGCAGTGTTGGGGGGCGGCAGCCCCAGCATTTT; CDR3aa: CASSVGGRQPQHF
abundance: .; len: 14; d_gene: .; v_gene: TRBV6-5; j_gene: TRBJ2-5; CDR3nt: TGTGCCAGCAGTTCCGGGGCCGTCGGGGGTGCCCAGTACTTC; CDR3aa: CASSSGAVGGAQYF
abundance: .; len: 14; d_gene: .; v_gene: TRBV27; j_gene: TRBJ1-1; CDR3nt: TGTGCCAGCAGTTTAGCTACAAGTTCAGCTGAAGCTTTCTTT; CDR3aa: CASSLATSSAEAFF
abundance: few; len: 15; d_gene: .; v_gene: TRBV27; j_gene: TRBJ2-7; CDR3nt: TGTGCCAGCAGTTTAGATGGGGAGAGCTCCTACGAGCAGTACTTC; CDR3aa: CASSLDGESSYEQYF
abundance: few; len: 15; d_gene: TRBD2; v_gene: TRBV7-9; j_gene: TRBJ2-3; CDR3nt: TGTGCCAGCAGTACTAGCGGGAGAGGATTAGATACGCAGTATTTT; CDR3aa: CASSTSGRGLDTQYF
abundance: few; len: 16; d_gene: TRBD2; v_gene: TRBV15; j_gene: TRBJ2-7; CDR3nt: TGTGCCACCAGCCGCCCCGCTAGCGGGTTTTCCTACGAGCAGTACTTC; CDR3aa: CATSRPASGFSYEQYF